These T cell receptor beta chains were read from a single sample in a study of CD8 T cells in ankylosing spondylitis. TCRdb called the 5' RACE reads again in MiXCR, with one record for every CDR3 protein. The sample shows about 350,000 distinct CDR3 sequences, 20% of them seen only once. The sequencing sample was made of blood, either unsorted or a sorted T cell fraction (not recorded which). These receptors were collected from a male donor with ankylosing spondylitis or in good health (not recorded which). The CDR3 runs from the conserved cysteine through the conserved F or W. Fields, in order: clone size, D gene, V gene, CDR3 length, J gene, CDR3 DNA, CDR3 protein. D genes are given only for firm matches. The size of a clone is reported for some rows only, either as once, few or many, or as a class for expanded clones.

few,TRBD1,TRBV6-1,15,TRBJ2-5,TGTGCCAGCAGCCAGGACAGGGGGTACCAAGAGACCCAGTACTTC,CASSQDRGYQETQYF
-,-,TRBV10-3,14,TRBJ2-1,TGTGCCATCAGGACCGGGACGGCCGACAATGAGCAGTTCTTC,CAIRTGTADNEQFF
-,-,TRBV9,14,TRBJ2-5,TGTGCCAGCAGCGGAGGGACCCCGAAGGGGACCCAGTACTTC,CASSGGTPKGTQYF
-,-,TRBV7-6,16,TRBJ2-7,TGTGCCAGCAGTTCCCCTGTTGGGGGCAAGGGGTACGAGCAGTACTTC,CASSSPVGGKGYEQYF
few,TRBD1,TRBV24-1,15,TRBJ2-5,TGTGCCACCAGTGATGCGACAGGGTTACAAGAGACCCAGTACTTC,CATSDATGLQETQYF
few,TRBD2,TRBV7-9,16,TRBJ2-1,TGTGCCAGCAGCTTAGCGGAGCGGGGGGACTACAATGAGCAGTTCTTC,CASSLAERGDYNEQFF
-,-,TRBV4-1,13,TRBJ2-1,TGCGCCAGCAGCCAAGAGTTCTACAATGAGCAGTTCTTC,CASSQEFYNEQFF
-,TRBD2,TRBV7-8,17,TRBJ2-1,TGTGCCAGCAGCACTCCGACTAGCGGGGGCTCCTACAATGAGCAGTTCTTC,CASSTPTSGGSYNEQFF
few,-,TRBV12-3/TRBV12-4,12,TRBJ2-7,TGTGCCAGCAGAACGAGTGGGGCCGAGCAGTACTTC,CASRTSGAEQYF
few,-,TRBV28,15,TRBJ2-3,TGTGCCAGCAGTTTCCCGGGATCGGGCACAGATACGCAGTATTTT,CASSFPGSGTDTQYF
-,TRBD1,TRBV7-9,16,TRBJ2-1,TGTGCCAGCCTCCAAAAAGGGGACAGCCCCTACAATGAGCAGTTCTTC,CASLQKGDSPYNEQFF
-,-,TRBV20-1,15,TRBJ2-7,TGCAGTGCTAGAGATCGGTACAGGGCCACCTACGAGCAGTACTTC,CSARDRYRATYEQYF